This entry lists 18 T cell receptor beta chains sequenced from one sample in a study of early T cells in non-severe SARS-CoV-2 infection. TCRdb passed the 5' RACE reads through MiXCR, listing each CDR3 protein once. The sample has 50,000 to 65,000 distinct CDR3 sequences, less than 20% seen once. The material sequenced was whole blood, taken at baseline. The receptors originated from an adult who was a healthcare worker with PCR-confirmed SARS-CoV-2 infection or an uninfected control (not recorded which).

This clonotype was found a few times. The chain combines TRBV20-1 with TRBJ2-1, with 9 bases matching TRBD2. CDR3 length: 15 residues. Germline assignment: CDR1 DFQATT and CDR2 SNEGSKA (reference sequence). Trimming cost V 3 bases and J 7 bases; bases outside gene matches: 10. The CDR3 DNA sequence: TGCAGTGCTAGTGTAGCGGGAGTGGGGTTTAATGAGCAGTTCTTC. It translates to CSASVAGVGFNEQFF.

This clonotype has a single count. The chain carries TRBV28 and TRBJ1-2, with TRBD1 matching 9 bases. The J segment lost 1 base and the V segment lost 7 bases, leaving 10 bases of the junction unmatched. CDR3 size: 16 residues. The germline CDR1 and CDR2 sequences are MDHEN and SYDVKM. DNA for the CDR3: TGTGCCAGCACTCTAACCGGGACAGGGTATAACTATGGCTACACCTTC. It codes for CASTLTGTGYNYGYTF.

V gene TRBV5-1 combines with J gene TRBJ1-1; weak D call: TRBD1 (5 bases). Germline V gene data show CDR1 as SGHRS and CDR2 as YFSETQ. There are 13 residues in the CDR3. Trimming shortened V by 1 base and J by 2 bases, and 6 bases separated the two germline ends. CDR3 protein: CASSLRGNTEAFF. DNA of the CDR3: TGCGCCAGCAGCTTGAGGGGTAACACTGAAGCTTTCTTT.

This clonotype has a handful of counts. CDR3 region: CASSISTGRETQYF. CDR3 nucleotides: TGTGCCAGCAGCATCTCGACAGGGAGGGAGACCCAGTACTTC. V usage is TRBV7-2 and J usage is TRBJ2-5, with a weak D call TRBD1 (7 bases). Trimming took off 5 bases at V and 5 bases at J, with 15 bases between the two ends. Germline V CDR1 and CDR2: SGHTA, FQGNSA. The CDR3 extends over 14 amino acids.

This chain uses TRBV9 with TRBJ1-2; no clear D. The germline gives CDR1 SGDLS, CDR2 YYNGEE. The germline V and J ends were trimmed by 4 bases and 2 bases, with 15 bases remaining between them. The CDR3 loop spans 15 amino acids. The chain's CDR3 is CASSPRQTTNYGYTF. The CDR3 DNA follows: TGTGCCAGCAGCCCACGGCAGACAACCAACTATGGCTACACCTTC.

The chain links TRBV20-1 to TRBJ1-1; possibly TRBD1 for D (6 bases). Trimming pared 6 bases from V and 4 bases from J, leaving 15 bases between. This CDR3 is 13 amino acids long. Per the germline V gene, CDR1 is DFQATT and CDR2 is SNEGSKA (reference sequence). The CDR3 DNA is TGCAGTGCCCTCAGGGGATCCGGCACTGAAGCTTTCTTT. This sequence encodes CSALRGSGTEAFF.

There are a few counts of this clonotype. The rearrangement links TRBV11-3 to TRBJ1-1, with D perhaps matching TRBD1 (5 bases). The CDR3 loop spans 13 amino acids. Trimming stripped 5 bases from V and 5 bases from J, with 12 bases between. Germline assignment: CDR1 SGHNT and CDR2 YENEEA. CDR3 DNA sequence: TGTGCCAGCAGCAAGACCAGGGTGACTGAAGCTTTCTTT. Protein product: CASSKTRVTEAFF.

This clonotype was seen more than once but under ten times. The chain employs TRBV14 and TRBJ2-2; D not certain. The CDR3 is 14 residues long. CDR1 and CDR2 (germline): SGHDN, FVKESK. The germline V and J ends were trimmed by 0 bases and 4 bases, with 6 bases remaining between them. The CDR3 DNA reads as TGTGCCAGCAGCCAAGATATTGGCACCGGGGAGCTGTTTTTT. This sequence encodes CASSQDIGTGELFF.

This clonotype was observed a handful of times. The chain has TRBV5-4 and TRBJ2-7; 13 bases map to TRBD2. Germline V gives CDR1 SGHNT, CDR2 YYREEE (reference sequence). The CDR3 loop spans 16 amino acids. V lost 3 bases and J lost 4; bases outside the gene matches: 7. The chain's CDR3 is CASSSSKTSGRYEQYF. Written as DNA, the CDR3 is TGTGCCAGCAGCTCCTCCAAGACTAGCGGGAGGTACGAGCAGTACTTC.

This clonotype has just a few counts. This chain uses TRBV5-1 with TRBJ1-1; D ambiguous. Germline-derived CDR1 and CDR2 are SGHRS and YFSETQ. V was pared by 4 bases and J by 3 bases, with 10 bases between. This CDR3 has 13 residues. CDR3 nucleotides: TGCGCCAGCAGCGTCGGGGTGTACACTGAAGCTTTCTTT. It specifies CASSVGVYTEAFF.

This clonotype appeared a few times. This chain uses TRBV6-2 or TRBV6-3 with TRBJ2-1, with TRBD2 matching over 13 bases. The CDR3 is made up of 15 amino acids. The V segment lost 6 bases and the J segment 7 bases; nucleotides outside the gene matches: 6. Germline lookup yields CDR1 MNHEY and CDR2 SVGEGT. CDR3 sequence: CASSRTSGSSNEQFF. Written as DNA, the CDR3 is TGTGCCAGCAGCCGGACTAGCGGGAGTTCAAATGAGCAGTTCTTC.

This clonotype occurred a few times. V is TRBV28 and J is TRBJ2-7; 8 nucleotides align to TRBD1. Germline assignment: CDR1 MDHEN and CDR2 SYDVKM. The CDR3 spans 15 residues. The V and J ends lost 3 bases and 0 bases, in that order; junction bases with no gene match: 4. Here the CDR3 DNA reads TGTGCCAGCAGTTTCGCCAGGGGGCTCTCCTACGAGCAGTACTTC. It translates to CASSFARGLSYEQYF. Full variable domain (rest looked up from reference TRBV28 and TRBJ2-7): DVKVTQSSRYLVKRTGEKVFLECVQDMDHENMFWYRQDPGLGLRLIYFSYDVKMKEKGDIPEGYSVSREKKERFSLILESASTNQTSMYLCASSFARGLSYEQYFGPGTRLTVT.

CDR3 bases: TGTGCCAGCAGGTTTAGGACCGGGGAAGGACAAGAGACCCAGTACTTC. Translated, it gives CASRFRTGEGQETQYF. The chain is built from TRBV7-8 and TRBJ2-5; D might be TRBD2 (5 bases). From germline, CDR1 is SGHVS and CDR2 FQNEAQ. The CDR3 contains 16 residues. Trimming took off 6 bases at V and 2 bases at J, with 19 bases between the two ends.

This clonotype was observed at least ten times. The chain combines TRBV20-1 with TRBJ2-1; 9 nucleotides match TRBD1. CDR1 and CDR2 (germline): DFQATT, SNEGSKA (reference sequence). The ends lost 3 bases at V and 6 bases at J; junction bases unmatched: 6. The CDR3 extends over 14 amino acids. In nucleotides, the CDR3 is TGCAGTGCTAGTAGGGACAGGGCGGGCAATGAGCAGTTCTTC. It translates to CSASRDRAGNEQFF.

J is TRBJ2-7 and V is TRBV24-1; D uncertain. CDR3 length equals 11 residues. Germline CDR1 is KGHDR and CDR2 is SFDVKD. Trimming removed 8 bases from V and 2 bases from J, with 6 bases in between. This chain's CDR3 is CATNSTYEQYF. The CDR3 coding sequence is TGTGCCACCAACAGCACCTACGAGCAGTACTTC.

This clonotype was counted ten times or more. The chain is built from TRBV7-2 and TRBJ2-7; D is perhaps TRBD1 (5 bases). Trimming removed 5 bases from V and 1 base from J, with 15 bases in between. Germline V gene data show CDR1 as SGHTA and CDR2 as FQGNSA. The CDR3 totals 15 residues. CDR3 coding DNA: TGTGCCAGCAGCCCTGACAGAGCCCGATCCTACGAGCAGTACTTC. Translation: CASSPDRARSYEQYF.

The chain employs TRBV29-1 and TRBJ2-1; 9 nucleotides match TRBD2. Unmatched junction bases numbered 4, after V lost 7 bases and J lost 0 bases. CDR3 size: 14 residues. The germline gives CDR1 SQVTM, CDR2 ANQGSEA. The CDR3 spells CSGTSGPSYNEQFF. For the CDR3, the DNA is TGCAGCGGAACTAGCGGGCCCTCCTACAATGAGCAGTTCTTC.

For the CDR3, the DNA is TGTGCCAGCTCACCAAGGCCCGAGACCCAGTACTTC. Translating it yields CASSPRPETQYF. V usage is TRBV18 and J usage is TRBJ2-5; no clear D gene. The CDR3 consists of 12 residues. Trimming took 2 bases from V and 5 from J, leaving 6 bases between them. Looked up from germline, CDR1 is KGHSH and CDR2 is LQKENI.